The TCR beta chain described here comes from a study of CD8 T cells in Susac syndrome. The CDR3 extends over 12 amino acids. CDR1 ENHRY and CDR2 SYGVKD come from the germline V gene. Trimming shortened V by 0 bases and J by 11 bases, and 8 bases separated the two germline ends. cDNA came from around 0.5 to 1 ug RNA primed by random hexamers. TCR beta CDR3 was amplified by immunoSEQ multiplex PCR. This amplification extended across 54 Vbeta and 13 Jbeta segments. TCRdb ran MiXCR on the immunoSEQ multiplex PCR reads and lists one entry per CDR3 protein. The table has 100,000 to 150,000 distinct CDR3 sequences, about 94% seen once; the top ten hold around 0.12%. This clonotype was counted a single time.

Material: CD4+ T cells from PBMCs. This TCR derives from a human donor with multiple sclerosis. The chain recombines TRBV10-3 with TRBJ2-4; no firm D call. DNA for the CDR3: TGTGCCATCAGTGAGTCCGTGCAGGTTCAGTACTTC. Its translation: CAISESVQVQYF.